The rows below give T cell receptor beta chains drawn from one sample of a study of CD8+ T cells in alopecia areata. The table came from immunoSEQ multiplex PCR; TCRdb's copy has only in-frame clones and leaves some out. The data hold some 100,000 clones, with about 61% observed a single time. Sequenced: CD4+ T cells sorted from blood. Every receptor here comes from a human donor in good health. Both conserved end residues are part of each CDR3. Fields, in order: J gene, V gene, clone size, D gene, CDR3 DNA, CDR3 protein. A D gene is named only where the DNA matches it firmly. Clone sizes are given selectively: once, few, many, or a class where the clone is expanded.

>TRBJ2-1|TRBV30|once|.
TGTGCCTGGAGTGTAGCAAATGAGCAGTTCTTC
CAWSVANEQFF
>TRBJ2-2|TRBV5-1|.|.
TGCGCCAGCAGCTGGGGCCACAGGGATGGGAACACCGGGGAGCTGTTTTTT
CASSWGHRDGNTGELFF
>TRBJ1-1|TRBV5-6|.|.
TGTGCCAGCAGCCGAGGGACAAACGGACGCACTGAAGCTTTCTTT
CASSRGTNGRTEAFF
>TRBJ2-1|TRBV27|.|.
TGTGCCAGCAGTTTGTTCGCAGGCTTTGAGCAGTTCTTC
CASSLFAGFEQFF
>TRBJ1-1|TRBV30|.|.
TGTGCCTGGAGTGCAAACCTTCAGGGCACTGAAGCTTTCTTT
CAWSANLQGTEAFF
>TRBJ2-6|TRBV27|.|.
TGTGCCAGCAGTCCAACCGGGTTCTCTGGGGCCAACGTCCTGACTTTC
CASSPTGFSGANVLTF
>TRBJ2-7|TRBV30|few|.
TGTGCCCTCGAACTAGGCGAGCAGTACTTC
CALELGEQYF
>TRBJ1-1|TRBV30|once|.
TGTGCCTGGAGTGTAGCGGGGGGAGCTTTCTTT
CAWSVAGGAFF
>TRBJ1-4|TRBV30|.|.
TGTGCCTGGAGTGTAGGTGAAAAACTGTTTTTT
CAWSVGEKLFF
>TRBJ1-5|TRBV29-1|.|.
TGCAGCGTTCCGCCCGCGAGACAGCCCCAGCATTTT
CSVPPARQPQHF
>TRBJ2-3|TRBV10-3|.|TRBD1
TGTGCCATCAGTGGGACAGGGAACACAGATACGCAGTATTTT
CAISGTGNTDTQYF
>TRBJ2-4|TRBV29-1|.|TRBD1
TGCAGCGTATGGGGACAGGGGCTAAACATTCAGTACTTC
CSVWGQGLNIQYF
>TRBJ1-2|TRBV4-1|.|TRBD1
TGCGCCAGCAGCGCCGGACAGGGGGCGTCCAACGTCTATGGCTACACCTTC
CASSAGQGASNVYGYTF
>TRBJ1-2|TRBV29-1|few|.
TGCAGCGTGGCCGGGACCGACCTCTATGGCTACACCTTC
CSVAGTDLYGYTF
>TRBJ1-6|TRBV4-1|few|TRBD1
TGCGCCAGCAGCCAACAATTCCGGGACAGGGGGTTGTCACCCCTCCACTTT
CASSQQFRDRGLSPLHF
>TRBJ2-5|TRBV6-6|few|.
TGTGCCAGCAGTTCCTCTACGGCCCAGTACTTC
CASSSSTAQYF
>TRBJ2-2|TRBV7-8|.|.
TGTGCCAGCAGCTTAAGGCCTAACACCGGGGAGCTGTTTTTT
CASSLRPNTGELFF
>TRBJ1-1|TRBV7-8|.|TRBD1
TGTGCCAGCAGCCTAGGGACAGCGACCCAGAACACTGAAGCTTTCTTT
CASSLGTATQNTEAFF
>TRBJ1-4|TRBV7-6|.|.
TGTGCCAGCTCCAGGAGGGGTTTGGGCACTAATGAAAAACTGTTTTTT
CASSRRGLGTNEKLFF
>TRBJ2-1|TRBV2|few|.
TGTGCCAGCAGTGATGTGCCTAGCACCGCTTTGTCGTCCAATGAGCAGTTCTTC
CASSDVPSTALSSNEQFF
>TRBJ1-2|TRBV10-3|.|TRBD1
TGTGCCATCAGGAAGACAGGGGGGTATGGCTACACCTTC
CAIRKTGGYGYTF
>TRBJ1-2|TRBV2|few|.
TGTGCCAGCAGTGGAATCCGGGAAAACCCCTATGGCTACACCTTC
CASSGIRENPYGYTF
>TRBJ1-2|TRBV6-5|.|TRBD1
TGTGCCAGCAGTTCCCCCGGGACAGGGGGAGGCTACACCTTC
CASSSPGTGGGYTF
>TRBJ2-4|TRBV6-5|.|.
TGTGCCAGCGGGTATACAGGGAAAAACATTCAGTACTTC
CASGYTGKNIQYF
>TRBJ2-2|TRBV5-6|.|TRBD1
TGTGCCAGCAGCCGGGACAGGGAACTACCCACCGGGGAGCTGTTTTTT
CASSRDRELPTGELFF
>TRBJ1-1|TRBV30|.|.
TGTGCCTGGCCCAGGGAGGGGAACACTGAAGCTTTCTTT
CAWPREGNTEAFF
>TRBJ2-5|TRBV6-1|.|TRBD1
TGTGCCAGCAGTGCGACAGGGGCGAGGGGTGTGGAGACCCAGTACTTC
CASSATGARGVETQYF
>TRBJ1-2|TRBV6-6|.|TRBD1
TGTGCCAGCAGGACAGGGATGGGTATCTATGGCTACACCTTC
CASRTGMGIYGYTF
>TRBJ2-7|TRBV7-2|once|.
TGTGCCAGCAGCCCCGATGGTTACGAGCAGTACTTC
CASSPDGYEQYF
>TRBJ2-5|TRBV11-2|.|.
TGTGCCAGCAGCTTAGATCGTGGGGGGCGCTCAGAGACCCAGTACTTC
CASSLDRGGRSETQYF
>TRBJ1-1|TRBV29-1|.|.
TGCAGCGTTGTGAATTCCGGTGGCAGGAACACTGAAGCTTTCTTT
CSVVNSGGRNTEAFF
>TRBJ2-3|TRBV10-2|few|TRBD2
TGCGCCAGCAGTGTTAGCGGGGCCCCAGATACGCAGTATTTT
CASSVSGAPDTQYF
>TRBJ1-1|TRBV10-1|.|.
TGCGCCAGCAGGCCACAGGGCGGCACTGAAGCTTTCTTT
CASRPQGGTEAFF
>TRBJ2-7|TRBV7-2|.|.
TGTGCCAGCAGACCTCAACAGGGTGCCGAGCAGTACTTC
CASRPQQGAEQYF
>TRBJ2-2|TRBV6-1|.|TRBD2
TGTGCCAGCATGTCGGGGGGGACCGCCGGGGAGCTGTTTTTT
CASMSGGTAGELFF
>TRBJ1-6|TRBV7-3|once|.
TGTGCCAGCAGCTTAGGGGGGAGTTATAATTCACCCCTCCACTTT
CASSLGGSYNSPLHF
>TRBJ2-7|TRBV6-5|.|.
TGTGCCAGCATGGGGAACAGCGAACATTACTTC
CASMGNSEHYF
>TRBJ2-1|TRBV5-1|few|.
TGCGCCAGCAGCTTGGCGGAGGAGTCCTACAATGAGCAGTTCTTC
CASSLAEESYNEQFF
>TRBJ2-5|TRBV7-2|.|.
TGTGCCAGCAGCTTACCGCGGGGCTCGCAAGAGACCCAGTACTTC
CASSLPRGSQETQYF
>TRBJ2-7|TRBV29-1|.|TRBD1
TGCAGCGTTGGACCGGGACAGACCTACGAGCAGTACTTC
CSVGPGQTYEQYF
>TRBJ2-3|TRBV5-1|.|TRBD2
TGCGCCAGCAGCTTGGGGAGGACTAGCGGGGGACCAGATACGCAGTATTTT
CASSLGRTSGGPDTQYF
>TRBJ2-3|TRBV19|.|.
TGTGCCAGTAGTATCTGGGGCGCCACAGATACGCAGTATTTT
CASSIWGATDTQYF
>TRBJ2-2|TRBV30|.|.
TGTGCCTGGAGTGCGGGGGCGAACACCGGGGAGCTGTTTTTT
CAWSAGANTGELFF
>TRBJ1-1|TRBV29-1|few|.
TGCAGCGTTGTTACGGGTATCCCTGAAGCTTTCTTT
CSVVTGIPEAFF
>TRBJ2-5|TRBV7-3|few|TRBD2
TGTGCCAGCAGCTTAAATCCCCTAGCGGCCGAGACCCAGTACTTC
CASSLNPLAAETQYF
>TRBJ1-5|TRBV6-5|once|.
TGTGCCAGCAGCAGAGGGGATAGCAATCAGCCCCAGCATTTT
CASSRGDSNQPQHF
>TRBJ2-1|TRBV9|.|.
TGTGCCAGCAGCGTAGGGGTCAATGAGCAGTTCTTC
CASSVGVNEQFF
>TRBJ1-4|TRBV6-6|.|.
TGTGCCAGCTGTCTAACTAATGAAAAACTGTTTTTT
CASCLTNEKLFF
>TRBJ2-2|TRBV6-5|.|.
TGTGCCAGCAGTTACCTTCCCGGGGAGCTGTTTTTT
CASSYLPGELFF
>TRBJ2-5|TRBV27|few|.
TGTGCCAGCAGTTTAAGGTGGGGGGCCCAAGAGACCCAGTACTTC
CASSLRWGAQETQYF
>TRBJ2-1|TRBV30|.|.
TGTGCCTGCTGCCGAACAAGGGGAAATGAGCAGTTCTTC
CACCRTRGNEQFF
>TRBJ1-1|TRBV6-6|.|TRBD1
TGTGCCAGCAGGGCAGGGGGCCCTGAAGCTTTCTTT
CASRAGGPEAFF
>TRBJ2-7|TRBV2|.|.
TGTGCCAGCAGTGAACAGAGATCCTACGAGCAGTACTTC
CASSEQRSYEQYF